This T cell receptor beta chain was identified in a study of patients and donors after allogeneic stem cell transplantation. The germline V and J ends were trimmed by 4 bases and 1 base, with 10 bases remaining between them. The CDR3 runs to 14 residues. The germline gives CDR1 DFQATT, CDR2 SNEGSKA (reference sequence). One entry per CDR3 protein results from TCRdb running MiXCR on the RT-PCR reads. The data show some 960,000 distinct CDR3 sequences, around 17% seen once. What was sequenced was blood, either unsorted or a sorted T cell fraction (not recorded which). The sequence was collected from a human donor who was either an allogeneic HSCT recipient or a stem cell or donor lymphocyte infusion donor (not recorded which). It is not recorded whose cells these are; they may come from a transplant donor. V gene TRBV20-1 combines with J gene TRBJ2-2; D might be TRBD2 (5 bases). This CDR3 reads CSAMSRGNTGELFF. In DNA, the CDR3 is TGCAGTGCTATGAGCCGGGGGAACACCGGGGAGCTGTTTTTT.